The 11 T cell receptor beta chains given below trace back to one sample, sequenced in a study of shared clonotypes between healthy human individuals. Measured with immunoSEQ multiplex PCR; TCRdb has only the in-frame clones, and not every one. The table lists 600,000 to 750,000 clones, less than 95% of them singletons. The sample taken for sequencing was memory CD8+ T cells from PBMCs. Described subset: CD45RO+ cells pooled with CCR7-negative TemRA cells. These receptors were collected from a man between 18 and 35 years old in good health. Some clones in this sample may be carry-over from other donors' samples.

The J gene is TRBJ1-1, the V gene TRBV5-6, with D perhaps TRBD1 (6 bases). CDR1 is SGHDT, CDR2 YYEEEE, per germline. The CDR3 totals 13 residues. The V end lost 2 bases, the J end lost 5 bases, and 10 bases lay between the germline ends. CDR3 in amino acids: CASSLRGITEAFF. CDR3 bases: TGTGCCAGCAGCTTAAGGGGGATAACTGAAGCTTTCTTT. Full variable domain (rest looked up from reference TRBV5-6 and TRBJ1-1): DAGVTQSPTHLIKTRGQQVTLRCSPKSGHDTVSWYQQALGQGPQFIFQYYEEEERQRGNFPDRFSGHQFPNYSSELNVNALLLGDSALYLCASSLRGITEAFFGQGTRLTVV.

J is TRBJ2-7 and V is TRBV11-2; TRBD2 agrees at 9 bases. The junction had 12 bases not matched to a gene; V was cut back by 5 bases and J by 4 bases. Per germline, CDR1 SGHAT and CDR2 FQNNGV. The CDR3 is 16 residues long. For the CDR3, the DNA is TGTGCCAGCAGCCATCCTTCTAGCGGGATGGGGTACGAGCAGTACTTC. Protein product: CASSHPSSGMGYEQYF.

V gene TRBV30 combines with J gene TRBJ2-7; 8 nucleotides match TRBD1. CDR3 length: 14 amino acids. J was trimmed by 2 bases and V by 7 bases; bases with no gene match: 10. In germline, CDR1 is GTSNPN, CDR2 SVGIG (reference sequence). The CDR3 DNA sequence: TGTGCCTCCGTCCCCCGGGACAGGCCCTACGAGCAGTACTTC. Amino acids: CASVPRDRPYEQYF.

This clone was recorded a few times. The CDR3 spells CSVIQGRGTEAFF. The CDR3 DNA reads TGCAGCGTCATCCAGGGTAGAGGGACTGAAGCTTTCTTT. V is TRBV29-1 and J is TRBJ1-1; possibly TRBD1 for D (5 bases). The CDR3 length is 13 residues. Deletions cut 6 bases from V and 5 bases from J, with 16 bases between. Looked up from germline, CDR1 is SQVTM and CDR2 is ANQGSEA.

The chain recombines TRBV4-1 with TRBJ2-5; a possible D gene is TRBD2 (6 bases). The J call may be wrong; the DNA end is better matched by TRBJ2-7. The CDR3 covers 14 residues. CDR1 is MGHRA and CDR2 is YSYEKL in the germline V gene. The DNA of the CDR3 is TGCGCCAGCAGCCACTCAACTAGCAGGAACGAGCAGTACTTC. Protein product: CASSHSTSRNEQYF.

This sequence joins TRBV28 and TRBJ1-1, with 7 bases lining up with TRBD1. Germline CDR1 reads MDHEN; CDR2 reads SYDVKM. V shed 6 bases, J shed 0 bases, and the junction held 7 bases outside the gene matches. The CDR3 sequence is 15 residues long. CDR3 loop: CASSIRGNMNTEAFF. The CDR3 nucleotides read TGTGCCAGCAGCATCAGGGGGAACATGAACACTGAAGCTTTCTTT.

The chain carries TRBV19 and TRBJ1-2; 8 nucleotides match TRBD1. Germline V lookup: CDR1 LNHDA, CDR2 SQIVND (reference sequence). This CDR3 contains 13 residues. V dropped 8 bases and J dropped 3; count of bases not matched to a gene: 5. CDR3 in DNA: TGTGCCAGTCAGACAGGGGAGGACTATGGCTACACCTTC. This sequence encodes CASQTGEDYGYTF.

The CDR3 sequence is CASSFVVGPALYNEQFF. CDR3 bases: TGTGCCAGCAGCTTCGTGGTAGGGCCAGCGCTTTACAATGAGCAGTTCTTC. This chain links TRBV7-6 with TRBJ2-1; D gene unclear. CDR1 is SGHVS, CDR2 FNYEAQ, per germline. The CDR3 is 17 amino acids. V shed 3 bases and J shed 4 bases, with 19 bases lying between them.

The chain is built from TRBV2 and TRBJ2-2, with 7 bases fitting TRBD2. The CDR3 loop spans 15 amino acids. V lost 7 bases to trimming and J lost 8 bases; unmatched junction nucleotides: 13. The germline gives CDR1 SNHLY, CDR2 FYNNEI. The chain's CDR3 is CASTPPGLGRGELFF. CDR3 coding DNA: TGTGCCAGCACCCCACCCGGACTAGGTAGGGGGGAGCTGTTTTTT.

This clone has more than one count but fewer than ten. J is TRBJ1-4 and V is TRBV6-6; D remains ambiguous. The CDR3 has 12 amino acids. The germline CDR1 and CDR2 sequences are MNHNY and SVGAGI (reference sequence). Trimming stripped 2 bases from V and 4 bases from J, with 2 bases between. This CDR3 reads CASSYLNEKLFF. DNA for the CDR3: TGTGCCAGCAGTTACCTTAATGAAAAACTGTTTTTT.

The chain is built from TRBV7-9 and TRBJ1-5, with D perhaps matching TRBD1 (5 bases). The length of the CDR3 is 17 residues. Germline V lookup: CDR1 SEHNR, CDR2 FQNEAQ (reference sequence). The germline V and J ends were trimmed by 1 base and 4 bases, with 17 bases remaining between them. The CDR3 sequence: CASSLEGMGRFNQPQHF. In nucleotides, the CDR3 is TGTGCCAGCAGCTTAGAAGGGATGGGACGGTTTAATCAGCCCCAGCATTTT. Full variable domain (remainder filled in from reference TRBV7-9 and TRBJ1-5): DTGVSQNPRHKITKRGQNVTFRCDPISEHNRLYWYRQTLGQGPEFLTYFQNEAQLEKSRLLSDRFSAERPKGSFSTLEIQRTEQGDSAMYLCASSLEGMGRFNQPQHFGDGTRLSIL.